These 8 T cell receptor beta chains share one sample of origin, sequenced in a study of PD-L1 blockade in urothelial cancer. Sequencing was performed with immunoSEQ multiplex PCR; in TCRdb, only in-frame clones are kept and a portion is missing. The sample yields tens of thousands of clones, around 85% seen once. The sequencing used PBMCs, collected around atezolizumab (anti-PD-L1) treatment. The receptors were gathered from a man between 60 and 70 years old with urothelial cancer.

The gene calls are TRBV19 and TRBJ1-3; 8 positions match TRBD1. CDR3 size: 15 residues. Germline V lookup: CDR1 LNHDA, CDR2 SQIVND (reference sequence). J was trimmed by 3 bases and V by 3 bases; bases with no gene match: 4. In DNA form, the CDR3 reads TGTGCCAGTAGTATTAACAGGGGGAGTGGAAACACCATATATTTT. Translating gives CASSINRGSGNTIYF. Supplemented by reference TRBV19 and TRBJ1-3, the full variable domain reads DGGITQSPKYLFRKEGQNVTLSCEQNLNHDAMYWYRQDPGQGLRLIYYSQIVNDFQKGDIAEGYSVSREKKESFPLTVTSAQKNPTAFYLCASSINRGSGNTIYFGEGSWLTVV.

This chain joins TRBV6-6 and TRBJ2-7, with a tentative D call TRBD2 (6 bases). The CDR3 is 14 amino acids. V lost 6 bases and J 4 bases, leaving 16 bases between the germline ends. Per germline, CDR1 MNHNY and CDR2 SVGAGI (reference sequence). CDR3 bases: TGTGCCAGCAGCGTCGGAGGTAGCGGATACGAGCAGTACTTC. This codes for CASSVGGSGYEQYF.

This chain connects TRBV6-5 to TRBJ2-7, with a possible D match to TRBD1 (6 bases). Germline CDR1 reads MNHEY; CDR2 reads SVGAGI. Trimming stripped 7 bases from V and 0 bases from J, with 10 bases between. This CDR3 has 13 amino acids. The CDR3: CASMPDSSYEQYF. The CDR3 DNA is TGTGCCAGCATGCCGGACAGCTCCTACGAGCAGTACTTC.

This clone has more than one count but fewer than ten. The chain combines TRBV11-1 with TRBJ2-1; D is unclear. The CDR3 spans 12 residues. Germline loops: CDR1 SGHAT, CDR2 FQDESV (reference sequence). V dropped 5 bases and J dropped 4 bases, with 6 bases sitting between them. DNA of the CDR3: TGTGCCAGCAGCCACCTATACAATGAGCAGTTCTTC. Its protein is CASSHLYNEQFF.

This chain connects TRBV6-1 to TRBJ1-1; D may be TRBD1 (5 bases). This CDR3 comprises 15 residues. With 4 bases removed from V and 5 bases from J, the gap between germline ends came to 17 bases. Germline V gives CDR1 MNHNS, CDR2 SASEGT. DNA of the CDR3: TGTGCCAGCAGTGCCCTAGCCGGGGGGGGGACTGAAGCTTTCTTT. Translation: CASSALAGGGTEAFF.

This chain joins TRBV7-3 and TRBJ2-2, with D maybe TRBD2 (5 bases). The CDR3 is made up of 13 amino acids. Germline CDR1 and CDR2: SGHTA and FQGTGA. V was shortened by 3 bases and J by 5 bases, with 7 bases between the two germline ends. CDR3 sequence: CASSFRETGELFF. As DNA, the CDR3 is TGTGCCAGCAGCTTTAGGGAGACCGGGGAGCTGTTTTTT.

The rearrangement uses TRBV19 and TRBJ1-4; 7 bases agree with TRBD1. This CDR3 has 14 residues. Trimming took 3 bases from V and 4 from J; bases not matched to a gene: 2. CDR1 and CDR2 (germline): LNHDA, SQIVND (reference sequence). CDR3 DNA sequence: TGTGCCAGTAGTATCTCAGGGGGTAATGAAAAACTGTTTTTT. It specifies CASSISGGNEKLFF.

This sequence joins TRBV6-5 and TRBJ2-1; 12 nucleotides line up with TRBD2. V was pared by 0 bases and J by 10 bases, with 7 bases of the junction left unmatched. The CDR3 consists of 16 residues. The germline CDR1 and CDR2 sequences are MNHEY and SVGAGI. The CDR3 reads CASSYSGTSGLGEQFF. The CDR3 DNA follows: TGTGCCAGCAGTTACTCTGGGACTAGCGGGCTCGGGGAGCAGTTCTTC.